This T cell receptor beta chain was retrieved from a study of T cells after yellow fever vaccination. The overall study: Those fractions that held only low numbers of cells were prepared using the SMART-Seq v4 Ultra Low Input RNA kit.

Remarks on this clonotype: The antigen is not known.

Study results and limitations: Boosting was followed by the reappearance of most primary-vaccination clones (approximately 95% CD4, about 90% CD8).

Production of TCR cDNA was by 5'RACE template switching, which also added a universal primer site and UMIs. TCRdb analysed the 5' RACE reads with MiXCR anew, one entry per CDR3 protein. The sample gives some 670,000 distinct CDR3 sequences, 9% to 15% of which show up once; under 15% is in the top ten. The source of this sequence is a man aged 25 to 40 who received the YFV17D yellow fever vaccine. Source: PBMCs, taken on the day of the yellow fever booster vaccination.

This CDR3 is CASSFQSGQVQPYGYTF. The CDR3 bases are TGTGCCAGCAGCTTTCAGTCTGGGCAGGTACAACCTTATGGCTACACCTTC. This chain links TRBV7-8 with TRBJ1-2; the D is unclear. With 3 bases removed from V and 5 bases from J, the gap between germline ends came to 22 bases. CDR1 SGHVS and CDR2 FQNEAQ come from the germline V gene. The CDR3 runs 17 residues.